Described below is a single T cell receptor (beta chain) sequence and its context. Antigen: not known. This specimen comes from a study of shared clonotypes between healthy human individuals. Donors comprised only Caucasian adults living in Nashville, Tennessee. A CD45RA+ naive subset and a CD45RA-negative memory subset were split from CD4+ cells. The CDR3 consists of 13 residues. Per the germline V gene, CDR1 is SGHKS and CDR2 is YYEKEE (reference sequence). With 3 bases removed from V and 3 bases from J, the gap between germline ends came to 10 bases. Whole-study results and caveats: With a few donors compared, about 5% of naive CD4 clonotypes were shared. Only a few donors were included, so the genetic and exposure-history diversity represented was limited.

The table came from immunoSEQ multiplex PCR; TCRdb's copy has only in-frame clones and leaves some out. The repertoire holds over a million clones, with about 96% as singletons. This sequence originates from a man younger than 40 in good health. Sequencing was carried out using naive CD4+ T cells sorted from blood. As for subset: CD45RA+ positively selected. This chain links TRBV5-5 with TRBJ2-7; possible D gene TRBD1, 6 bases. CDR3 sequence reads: CASSSGANYEQYF. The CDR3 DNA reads TGTGCCAGCAGCTCAGGGGCCAACTACGAGCAGTACTTC. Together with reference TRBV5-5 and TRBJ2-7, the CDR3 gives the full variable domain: DAGVTQSPTHLIKTRGQQVTLRCSPISGHKSVSWYQQVLGQGPQFIFQYYEKEERGRGNFPDRFSARQFPNYSSELNVNALLLGDSALYLCASSSGANYEQYFGPGTRLTVT.